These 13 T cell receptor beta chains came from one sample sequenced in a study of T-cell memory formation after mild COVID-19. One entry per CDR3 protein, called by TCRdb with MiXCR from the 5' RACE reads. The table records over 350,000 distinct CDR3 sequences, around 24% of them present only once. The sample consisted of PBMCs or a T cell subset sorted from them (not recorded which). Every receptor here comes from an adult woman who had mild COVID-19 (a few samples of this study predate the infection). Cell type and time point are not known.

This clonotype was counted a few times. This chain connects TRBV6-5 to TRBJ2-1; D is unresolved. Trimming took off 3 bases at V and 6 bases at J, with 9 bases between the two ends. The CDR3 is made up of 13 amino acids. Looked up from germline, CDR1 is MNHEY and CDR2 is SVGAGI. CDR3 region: CASSYKGGNEQFF. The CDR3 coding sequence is TGTGCCAGCAGTTATAAGGGTGGCAATGAGCAGTTCTTC.

In nucleotides, the CDR3 is TGTGCCAGCAGCTTTCCGGCTAGCGGGAGGGCCGAAGAGACCCAGTACTTC. Translated: CASSFPASGRAEETQYF. This chain links TRBV7-8 with TRBJ2-5; TRBD2 matches 12 bases. Germline lookup yields CDR1 SGHVS and CDR2 FQNEAQ. J was trimmed by 3 bases and V by 3 bases; bases with no gene match: 8. The CDR3 extends over 17 amino acids.

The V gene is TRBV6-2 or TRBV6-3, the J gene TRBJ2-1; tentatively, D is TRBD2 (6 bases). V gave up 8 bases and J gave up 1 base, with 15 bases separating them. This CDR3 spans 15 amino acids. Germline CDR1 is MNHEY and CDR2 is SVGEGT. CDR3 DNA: TGTGCCAGCCGTCGGGGGACGGAGTCCTACAATGAGCAGTTCTTC. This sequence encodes CASRRGTESYNEQFF.

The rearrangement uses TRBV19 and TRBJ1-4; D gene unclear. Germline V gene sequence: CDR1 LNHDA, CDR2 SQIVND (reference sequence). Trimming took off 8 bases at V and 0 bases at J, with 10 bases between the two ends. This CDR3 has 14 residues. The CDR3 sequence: CASAASATNEKLFF. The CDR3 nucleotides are TGTGCCAGTGCGGCCTCTGCAACTAATGAAAAACTGTTTTTT.

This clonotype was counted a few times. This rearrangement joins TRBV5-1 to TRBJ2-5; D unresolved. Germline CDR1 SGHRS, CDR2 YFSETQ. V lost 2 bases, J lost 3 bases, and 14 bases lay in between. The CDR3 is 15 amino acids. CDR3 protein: CASSLTLHVKETQYF. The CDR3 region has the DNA TGCGCCAGCAGCTTAACCCTACACGTAAAAGAGACCCAGTACTTC.

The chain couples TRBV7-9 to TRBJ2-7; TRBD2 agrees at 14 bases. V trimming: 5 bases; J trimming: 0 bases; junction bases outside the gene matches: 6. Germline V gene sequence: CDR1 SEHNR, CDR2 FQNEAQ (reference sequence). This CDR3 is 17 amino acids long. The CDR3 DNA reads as TGTGCCAGCAGCGACGGACTAGCGGGGGGACACTCCTACGAGCAGTACTTC. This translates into CASSDGLAGGHSYEQYF.

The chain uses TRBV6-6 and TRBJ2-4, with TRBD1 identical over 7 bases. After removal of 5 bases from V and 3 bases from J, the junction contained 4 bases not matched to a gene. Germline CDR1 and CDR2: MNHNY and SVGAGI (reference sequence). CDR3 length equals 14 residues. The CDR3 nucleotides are TGTGCCAGCAGTGAGAGGGACAGCAAAAACATTCAGTACTTC. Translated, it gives CASSERDSKNIQYF.

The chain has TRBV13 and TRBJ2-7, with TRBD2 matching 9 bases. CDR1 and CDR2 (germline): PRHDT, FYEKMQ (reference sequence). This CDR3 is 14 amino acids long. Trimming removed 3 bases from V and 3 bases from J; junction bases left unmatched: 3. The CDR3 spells CASSFSGRYYEQYF. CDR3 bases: TGTGCCAGCAGCTTTAGCGGGAGATACTACGAGCAGTACTTC.

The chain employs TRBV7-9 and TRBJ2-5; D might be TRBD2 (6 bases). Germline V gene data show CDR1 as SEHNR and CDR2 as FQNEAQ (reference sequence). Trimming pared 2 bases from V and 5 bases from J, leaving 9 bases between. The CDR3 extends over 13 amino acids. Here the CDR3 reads CASSLWRDETQYF. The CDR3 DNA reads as TGTGCCAGCAGCTTATGGAGGGACGAGACCCAGTACTTC.

The CDR3, as DNA: TGTGCCAGCAGCGTACTAGCGGGGGAAGGGGCAGATACGCAGTATTTT. Amino acids: CASSVLAGEGADTQYF. V and J are TRBV9 and TRBJ2-3; TRBD2 matches 10 bases. The V gene end was trimmed by 1 base and the J gene end by 4 bases; junction bases not matched to a gene: 6. Germline assignment: CDR1 SGDLS and CDR2 YYNGEE. The CDR3 has 16 residues.

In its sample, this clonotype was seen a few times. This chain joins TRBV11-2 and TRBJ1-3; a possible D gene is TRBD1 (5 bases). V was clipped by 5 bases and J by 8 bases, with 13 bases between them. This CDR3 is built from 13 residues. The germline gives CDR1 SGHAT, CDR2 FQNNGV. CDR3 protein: CASSLSGYYTIYF. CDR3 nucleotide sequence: TGTGCCAGCAGCCTCTCAGGGTACTACACCATATATTTT. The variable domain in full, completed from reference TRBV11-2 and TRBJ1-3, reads EAGVAQSPRYKIIEKRQSVAFWCNPISGHATLYWYQQILGQGPKLLIQFQNNGVVDDSQLPKDRFSAERLKGVDSTLKIQPAKLEDSAVYLCASSLSGYYTIYFGEGSWLTVV.

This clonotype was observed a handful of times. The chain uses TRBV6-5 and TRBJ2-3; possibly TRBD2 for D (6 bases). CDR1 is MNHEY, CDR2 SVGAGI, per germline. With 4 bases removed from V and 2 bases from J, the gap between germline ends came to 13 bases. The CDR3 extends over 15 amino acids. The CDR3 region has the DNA TGTGCCAGCAGTTCCGTAGCGGAGAACACAGATACGCAGTATTTT. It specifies CASSSVAENTDTQYF.

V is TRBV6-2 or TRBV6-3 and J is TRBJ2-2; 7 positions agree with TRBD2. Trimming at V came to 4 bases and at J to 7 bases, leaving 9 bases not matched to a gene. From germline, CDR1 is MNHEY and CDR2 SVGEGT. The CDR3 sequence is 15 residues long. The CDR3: CASSSAGVFVGELFF. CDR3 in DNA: TGTGCCAGCAGTTCGGCGGGAGTTTTCGTCGGGGAGCTGTTTTTT.